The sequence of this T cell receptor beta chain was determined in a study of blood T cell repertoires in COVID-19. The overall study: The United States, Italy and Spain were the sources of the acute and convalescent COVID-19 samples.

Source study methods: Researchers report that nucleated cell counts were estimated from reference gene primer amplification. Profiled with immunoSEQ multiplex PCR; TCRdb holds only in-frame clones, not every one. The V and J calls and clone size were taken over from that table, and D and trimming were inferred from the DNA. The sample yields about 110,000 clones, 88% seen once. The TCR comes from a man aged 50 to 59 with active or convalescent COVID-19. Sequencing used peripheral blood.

CDR3 nucleotide sequence: TGCGCCAGCAGCTTAACTGAGGGGGTGGATGGCTACACCTTC. Its protein product is CASSLTEGVDGYTF. The chain joins TRBV5-1 to TRBJ1-2; a weak D match, TRBD1 (6 bases). The germline CDR1 and CDR2 sequences are SGHRS and YFSETQ. CDR3 size: 14 residues. Between the trimmed V and J ends, which lost 2 bases and 6 bases, there was a span of 14 bases.